This T cell receptor (beta chain) was identified in a study of regulatory T cells in long-lasting Graves disease (dated by TCRdb to about 2021). Background on the whole study: Antithyroid drugs had been taken for less than 3 months by newly diagnosed Graves' disease patients. A total of around 35 samples underwent TCR sequencing, from some 13 patients with persistent Graves' disease and around 20 patients with newly diagnosed Graves' disease. The study was conducted in China and was registered as a clinical trial. Patients with persistent Graves' disease were compared with patients with newly diagnosed Graves' disease using TCR sequencing and RNA sequencing of peripheral blood. General conclusions and limits of the study: Only peripheral blood was studied, because thyroid tissue, the primary lesion, was inaccessible. Only the TCR beta chain was sequenced and analyzed. Persistent Graves' disease patients showed lower TCR Shannon entropy and fewer highly expanded clones than newly diagnosed patients, suggesting clonal expansion. The authors noted that the small sample size was a limitation that may lower accuracy. Persistent patients shared more public clonotypes among themselves (2,741) than newly diagnosed patients did (approximately 900). TRBV28, TRBJ1-2 and TRBJ2-5 were preferentially used in persistent disease, while TRBV20-1 and TRBJ2-1 were favored in newly diagnosed disease.

The sample holds many counts of this clonotype. Its recognized antigen is unknown. Base qualities are not at hand, and no much larger clone is one base apart. The library came from multiplex PCR. The sequencing machine was an Illumina HiSeq 4000. iRepertoire HTBI primers and Arm-PCR amplification of CDR3 regions were used to construct TCR beta libraries. Gel purification was performed on PCR products prior to sequencing. From the authors' description of their analysis: Gene usage analysis of CDR3 amino acid clonotypes relied on the approximately 60 TRBV and fewer than 15 TRBJ segments identified across samples. COPE and FqMerger were used to merge filtered high-quality paired reads into contigs. BLAST was used to align contigs to the IMGT TRBV, TRBD and TRBJ reference genes, and CDR3 was defined following IMGT. Any clonotype with a frequency above 0.1% was classified as a highly expanded clone. Repertoire diversity was measured by Shannon entropy, and V-J evenness by the Gini coefficient. A clonotype was considered public if more than one individual shared it. The public sequencing data were trimmed at Q25 with fastp and processed into clonotypes with MiXCR by TCRdb, which kept only in-frame beta chains. Each CDR3 protein gets just one entry, which takes the most common genes and DNA from the rows behind it. V and J calls and clone size were set by TCRdb, not the authors. The sample profile shows around 400,000 distinct CDR3 sequences; around 15% of them were found once. The top ten clonotypes cover over 20% of the sample.

V gives up 2 bases and J gives up 7 bases, and the segment between their germline ends measures 14 bases. Including the terminal cysteine and phenylalanine, the CDR3 comprises 14 residues. Only CDR3 DNA remains: 42 bases, in frame from the first base. In the germline V gene, CDR1 corresponds to MNHNS and CDR2 to SASEGT. The sample's time point label, in plain terms: newly diagnosed GD, antithyroid drugs for less than 3 months. For both TCR sequencing and RNA sequencing, RNA was extracted from PBMCs in TRIzol. The diagnosis of Graves' disease was made according to American Thyroid Association guidelines. Recruitment of patients was carried out at an endocrinology department in Xi'an, China. Each patient gave about 8.1 milliliters of peripheral blood, collected in an EDTA anticoagulant tube. PBMCs were isolated by Ficoll Paque Plus density gradient separation without further T cell sorting. An Agilent 2100 Bioanalyzer and agarose gel were used to check RNA quality, while a NanoDrop 2000 measured RNA concentration.

The chain was built from TRBV6-1 and TRBJ2-5, with the D gene call left open. The origin of this receptor is a female donor with Graves disease. The material sequenced was peripheral blood mononuclear cells (PBMCs), taken at new diagnosis, from a patient treated with antithyroid drugs. The DNA is TGTGCCAGCAGTGAAAGGACCCAAGGTGCGACCCAGTACTTC. This yields the protein CASSERTQGATQYF.